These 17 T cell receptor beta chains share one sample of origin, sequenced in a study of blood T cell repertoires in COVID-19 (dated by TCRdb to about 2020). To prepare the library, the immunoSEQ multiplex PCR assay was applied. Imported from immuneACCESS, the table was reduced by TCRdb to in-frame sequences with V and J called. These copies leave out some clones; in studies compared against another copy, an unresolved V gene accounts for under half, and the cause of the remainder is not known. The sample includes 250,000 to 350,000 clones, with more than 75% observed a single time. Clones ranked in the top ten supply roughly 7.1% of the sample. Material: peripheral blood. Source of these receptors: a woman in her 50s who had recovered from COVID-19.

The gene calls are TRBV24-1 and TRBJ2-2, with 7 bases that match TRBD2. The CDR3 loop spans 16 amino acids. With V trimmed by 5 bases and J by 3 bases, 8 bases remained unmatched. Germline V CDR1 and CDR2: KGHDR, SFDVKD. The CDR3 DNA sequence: TGTGCCACCAGTGCGTGGGGAGGGCCGGACACCGGGGAGCTGTTTTTT. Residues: CATSAWGGPDTGELFF.

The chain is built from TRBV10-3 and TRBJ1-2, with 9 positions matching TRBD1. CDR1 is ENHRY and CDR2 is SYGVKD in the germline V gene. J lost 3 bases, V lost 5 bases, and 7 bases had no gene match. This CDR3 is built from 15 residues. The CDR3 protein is CAISPQQGADYGYTF. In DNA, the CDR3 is TGTGCCATCAGTCCTCAACAGGGGGCTGACTATGGCTACACCTTC.

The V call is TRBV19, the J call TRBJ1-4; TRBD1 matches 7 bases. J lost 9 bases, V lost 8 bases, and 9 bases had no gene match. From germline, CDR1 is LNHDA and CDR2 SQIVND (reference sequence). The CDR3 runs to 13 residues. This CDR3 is CASGGQYGKKLFF. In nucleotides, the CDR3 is TGTGCCAGTGGGGGACAGTACGGGAAAAAACTGTTTTTT.

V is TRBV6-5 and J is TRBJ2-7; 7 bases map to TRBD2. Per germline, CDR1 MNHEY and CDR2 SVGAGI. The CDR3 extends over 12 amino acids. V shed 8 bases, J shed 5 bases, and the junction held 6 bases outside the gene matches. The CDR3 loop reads CASSRGVHEQYF. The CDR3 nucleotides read TGTGCCAGCTCCCGGGGGGTCCACGAGCAGTACTTC.

The CDR3, as DNA: TGTGCCAGCAGCCCCCCGGGAGATAGCAATCAGCCCCAGCATTTT. Its translation is CASSPPGDSNQPQHF. This chain connects TRBV9 to TRBJ1-5; D not certain. The germline V and J ends were trimmed by 4 bases and 0 bases, with 11 bases remaining between them. The CDR3 covers 15 residues. The germline V gene has CDR1 SGDLS and CDR2 YYNGEE.

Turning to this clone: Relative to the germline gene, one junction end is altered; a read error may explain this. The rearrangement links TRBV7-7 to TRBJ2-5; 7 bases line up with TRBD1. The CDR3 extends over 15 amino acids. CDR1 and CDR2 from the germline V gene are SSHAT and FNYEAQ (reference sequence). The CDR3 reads CASSQDRRMGETQYF. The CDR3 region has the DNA TGTGCTAGCAGCCAGGACAGGCGGATGGGGGAGACCCAGTACTTC. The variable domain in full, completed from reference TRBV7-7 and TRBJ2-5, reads GAGVSQSPRYKVTKRGQDVTLRCDPISSHATLYWYQQALGQGPEFLTYFNYEAQPDKSGLPSDRFSAERPEGSISTLTIQRTEQRDSAMYRCASSQDRRMGETQYFGPGTRLLVL.

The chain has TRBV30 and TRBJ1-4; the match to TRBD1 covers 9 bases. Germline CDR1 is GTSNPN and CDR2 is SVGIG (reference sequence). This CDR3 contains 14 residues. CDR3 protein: CAGGGQGKGEKLFF. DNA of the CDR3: TGTGCTGGGGGAGGACAGGGGAAGGGTGAAAAACTGTTTTTT.

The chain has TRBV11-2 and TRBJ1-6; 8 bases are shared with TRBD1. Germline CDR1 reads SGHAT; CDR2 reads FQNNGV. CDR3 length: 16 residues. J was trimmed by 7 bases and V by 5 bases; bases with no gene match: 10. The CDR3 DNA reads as TGTGCCAGCAGCCATGGACAGGGTAATAGGAATTCACCCCTCCACTTT. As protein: CASSHGQGNRNSPLHF.

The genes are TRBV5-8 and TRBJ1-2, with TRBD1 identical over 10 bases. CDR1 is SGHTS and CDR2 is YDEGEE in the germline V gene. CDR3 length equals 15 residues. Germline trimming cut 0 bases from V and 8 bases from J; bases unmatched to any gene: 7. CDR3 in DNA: TGTGCCAGCAGCTTGGAGTCGGGACAGGGGTACGGCTACACCTTC. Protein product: CASSLESGQGYGYTF.

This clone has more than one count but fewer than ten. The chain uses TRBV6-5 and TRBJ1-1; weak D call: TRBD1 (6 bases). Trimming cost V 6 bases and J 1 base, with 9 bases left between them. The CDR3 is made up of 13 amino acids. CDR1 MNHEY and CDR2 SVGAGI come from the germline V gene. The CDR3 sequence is CASSETGNTEAFF. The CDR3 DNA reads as TGTGCCAGCAGCGAGACAGGGAACACTGAAGCTTTCTTT.

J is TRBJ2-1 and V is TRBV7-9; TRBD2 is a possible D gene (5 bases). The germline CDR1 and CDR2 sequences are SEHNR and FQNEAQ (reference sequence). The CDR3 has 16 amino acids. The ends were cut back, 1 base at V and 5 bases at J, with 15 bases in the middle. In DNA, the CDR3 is TGTGCCAGCAGCTTAGGGCTGGGTAGCGCGAACAATGAGCAGTTCTTC. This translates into CASSLGLGSANNEQFF. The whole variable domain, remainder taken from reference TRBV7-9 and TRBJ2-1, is DTGVSQNPRHKITKRGQNVTFRCDPISEHNRLYWYRQTLGQGPEFLTYFQNEAQLEKSRLLSDRFSAERPKGSFSTLEIQRTEQGDSAMYLCASSLGLGSANNEQFFGPGTRLTVL.

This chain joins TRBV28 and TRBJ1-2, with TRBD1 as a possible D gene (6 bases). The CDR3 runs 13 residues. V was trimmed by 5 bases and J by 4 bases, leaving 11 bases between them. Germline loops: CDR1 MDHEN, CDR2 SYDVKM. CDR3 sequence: CASSRTGIYGYTF. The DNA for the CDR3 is TGTGCCAGCAGTCGAACAGGGATCTATGGCTACACCTTC.

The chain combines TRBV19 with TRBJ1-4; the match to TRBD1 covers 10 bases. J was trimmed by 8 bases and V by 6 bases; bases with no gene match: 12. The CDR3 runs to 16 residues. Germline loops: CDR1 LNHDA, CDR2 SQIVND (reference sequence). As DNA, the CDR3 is TGTGCCAGTAGGTCTCGGGACAGGGGAGGACAGGAAAAACTGTTTTTT. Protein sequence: CASRSRDRGGQEKLFF.

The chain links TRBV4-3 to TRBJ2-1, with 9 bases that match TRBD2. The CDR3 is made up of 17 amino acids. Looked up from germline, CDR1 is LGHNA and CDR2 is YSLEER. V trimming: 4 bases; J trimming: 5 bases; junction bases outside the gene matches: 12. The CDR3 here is CASSRGAGLANDNEQFF. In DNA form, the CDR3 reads TGCGCCAGCAGCCGAGGGGCCGGACTAGCGAACGACAATGAGCAGTTCTTC.

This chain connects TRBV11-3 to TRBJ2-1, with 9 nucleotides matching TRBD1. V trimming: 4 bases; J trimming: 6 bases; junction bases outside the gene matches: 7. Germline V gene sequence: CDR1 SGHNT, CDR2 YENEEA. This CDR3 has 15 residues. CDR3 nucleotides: TGTGCCAGCAGCTCCCGGGACAGGGAACCCAATGAGCAGTTCTTC. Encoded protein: CASSSRDREPNEQFF.

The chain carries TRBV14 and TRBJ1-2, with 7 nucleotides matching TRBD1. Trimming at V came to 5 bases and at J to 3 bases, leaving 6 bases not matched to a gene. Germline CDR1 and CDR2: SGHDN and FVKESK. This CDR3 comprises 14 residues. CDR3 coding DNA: TGTGCCAGCAGCTACGGACAGGCGTACTATGGCTACACCTTC. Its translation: CASSYGQAYYGYTF.

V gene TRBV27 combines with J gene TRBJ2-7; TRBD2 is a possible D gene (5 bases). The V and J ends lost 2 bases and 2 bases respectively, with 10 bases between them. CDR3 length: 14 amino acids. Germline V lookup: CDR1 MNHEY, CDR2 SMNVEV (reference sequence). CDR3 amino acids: CASSLTLAPYEQYF. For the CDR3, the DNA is TGTGCCAGCAGTTTAACTCTAGCCCCCTACGAGCAGTACTTC.